The 29 T cell receptor beta chains below come from one sample, sequenced in a study of blood T cell repertoires in COVID-19 (dated by TCRdb to about 2020). The method was the immunoSEQ multiplex PCR assay. The clones in this table, taken by TCRdb from immuneACCESS, are in-frame only. Not every clone is retained; where verified, under half of the shortfall comes from an unresolved V gene, and the cause of the rest is unknown. Counted in this sample were hundreds of thousands of clones; around 87% of them appeared once. The ten most abundant clones make up about 1.2% of the sample. The material sequenced was peripheral blood. All receptors derive from a man in his 70s with acute or convalescent COVID-19.

J is TRBJ2-7 and V is TRBV7-9, with 10 bases lining up with TRBD1. Germline values: CDR1 SEHNR, CDR2 FQNEAQ (reference sequence). The CDR3 loop spans 14 amino acids. V lost 4 bases and J lost 5; bases outside the gene matches: 5. The CDR3 bases are TGTGCCAGCAGCTCGCGACAGGGGGCAGACGAGCAGTACTTC. Amino acid sequence: CASSSRQGADEQYF.

The chain uses TRBV2 and TRBJ1-5; D not resolved. The germline V gene has CDR1 SNHLY and CDR2 FYNNEI. The V end lost 3 bases, the J end lost 0 bases, and 9 bases lay between the germline ends. The CDR3 is made up of 15 amino acids. DNA of the CDR3: TGTGCCAGCAGTGACAAAGAGTATAGCAATCAGCCCCAGCATTTT. Translated, it gives CASSDKEYSNQPQHF.

The chain uses TRBV24-1 and TRBJ2-1; 11 nucleotides match TRBD2. Germline assignment: CDR1 KGHDR and CDR2 SFDVKD. V shed 7 bases, J shed 6 bases, and the junction held 4 bases outside the gene matches. The CDR3 runs to 14 residues. CDR3 sequence: CATRTSGISNEQFF. The CDR3 nucleotides are TGTGCCACCAGGACTAGCGGGATTAGCAATGAGCAGTTCTTC.

The V and J genes are TRBV9 and TRBJ2-3; tentatively, D is TRBD1 (6 bases). V was shortened by 6 bases and J by 1 base, with 9 bases between the two germline ends. The CDR3 covers 13 residues. Germline lookup yields CDR1 SGDLS and CDR2 YYNGEE. CDR3 protein: CASNPGGTDTQYF. CDR3 sequence (DNA): TGTGCCAGCAACCCAGGGGGCACAGATACGCAGTATTTT.

The chain combines TRBV11-3 with TRBJ2-1; tentatively, D is TRBD1 (6 bases). The V and J ends lost 1 base and 10 bases respectively, with 20 bases between them. Germline CDR1 SGHNT, CDR2 YENEEA. The CDR3 covers 16 residues. CDR3 in DNA: TGTGCCAGCAGCTTAGGTTCAGGCTACAGGGTATACGAGCAGTTCTTC. Translation gives CASSLGSGYRVYEQFF.

The chain couples TRBV7-2 to TRBJ2-7, with 8 positions matching TRBD2. Germline values: CDR1 SGHTA, CDR2 FQGNSA. After removal of 3 bases from V and 0 bases from J, the junction contained 4 bases not matched to a gene. The CDR3 has 15 residues. CDR3 sequence reads: CASSFERGTSYEQYF. CDR3 in DNA: TGTGCCAGCAGCTTTGAGCGGGGGACCTCCTACGAGCAGTACTTC.

Comment on this clone: The junction and the germline gene differ at one end; a read error may be behind it. The chain uses TRBV19 and TRBJ2-6, with 11 bases lining up with TRBD2. The germline V gene has CDR1 LNHDA and CDR2 SQIVND (reference sequence). The CDR3 loop spans 19 amino acids. CDR3: CASRAGTSGLLGGANVLTF. The CDR3 bases are TGTGCGAGTAGGGCCGGGACTAGCGGACTACTGGGCGGGGCCAACGTCCTGACTTTC.

The CDR3 region is CSVDGGRGILAEAFF. The DNA of the CDR3 is TGCAGCGTTGACGGGGGCAGGGGGATACTAGCTGAAGCTTTCTTT. The chain employs TRBV29-1 and TRBJ1-1, with 7 nucleotides matching TRBD1. Germline CDR1 and CDR2: SQVTM and ANQGSEA. The CDR3 has 15 amino acids. With 3 bases clipped from V and 6 bases from J, the junction kept 13 bases outside the gene matches. The whole variable domain, remainder taken from reference TRBV29-1 and TRBJ1-1, is SAVISQKPSRDICQRGTSLTIQCQVDSQVTMMFWYRQQPGQSLTLIATANQGSEATYESGFVIDKFPISRPNLTFSTLTVSNMSPEDSSIYLCSVDGGRGILAEAFFGQGTRLTVV.

The rearrangement joins TRBV4-3 to TRBJ1-2; no clear D gene. The germline V gene encodes CDR1 LGHNA and CDR2 YSLEER. Between the trimmed V and J ends, which lost 0 bases and 2 bases, there was a span of 7 bases. CDR3 size: 14 residues. The CDR3 DNA reads TGCGCCAGCAGCCAAGATGACAAAAACTATGGCTACACCTTC. This gives the protein CASSQDDKNYGYTF.

This sequence joins TRBV7-7 and TRBJ1-2; D is unresolved. Germline V gene lookup returns CDR1 SSHAT and CDR2 FNYEAQ (reference sequence). Trimming removed 3 bases at V and 8 bases at J, with 10 bases between. The CDR3 is made up of 12 amino acids. CDR3 coding DNA: TGTGCCAGCAGCTTTTTCGGTTTCGGCTACACCTTC. Protein sequence: CASSFFGFGYTF.

Worth noting for this clone: The sample carries other DNA sequences with the same CDR3. V is TRBV10-3 and J is TRBJ1-5, with TRBD1 matching 8 bases. CDR1 is ENHRY, CDR2 SYGVKD, per germline. V shed 4 bases, J shed 3 bases, and the junction held 2 bases outside the gene matches. The CDR3 has 14 residues. Here the CDR3 DNA reads TGTGCCATCAGTGGGCAGGGGGCCAATCAGCCCCAGCATTTT. The encoded protein is CAISGQGANQPQHF.

V gene TRBV7-8 combines with J gene TRBJ2-7, with 8 bases aligning to TRBD2. V shed 1 base, J shed 2 bases, and the junction held 10 bases outside the gene matches. The CDR3 covers 17 residues. CDR1 and CDR2 from the germline V gene are SGHVS and FQNEAQ. Here the CDR3 reads CASSLGPAGGGTYEQYF. The DNA of the CDR3 is TGTGCCAGCAGCTTAGGACCCGCGGGCGGGGGGACCTACGAGCAGTACTTC.

This clone was seen repeatedly, ten times or more. The chain employs TRBV6-6 and TRBJ2-7; 8 bases agree with TRBD1. Germline V lookup: CDR1 MNHNY, CDR2 SVGAGI (reference sequence). There are 14 residues in the CDR3. V gave up 7 bases and J gave up 2 bases; unmatched junction bases: 7. The CDR3 here is CASIGQGVTYEQYF. CDR3 in DNA: TGTGCCAGCATTGGACAGGGAGTAACCTACGAGCAGTACTTC.

This chain uses TRBV19 with TRBJ1-2, with D maybe TRBD1 (6 bases). In germline, CDR1 is LNHDA, CDR2 SQIVND (reference sequence). The CDR3 is 16 amino acids. V was shortened by 4 bases and J by 2 bases, with 17 bases between the two germline ends. The DNA for the CDR3 is TGTGCCAGTAGTACATTCCGCAGACAGGTGAACTATGGCTACACCTTC. Its protein product is CASSTFRRQVNYGYTF.

This chain links TRBV28 with TRBJ1-6; possible D gene TRBD1, 6 bases. The CDR3 totals 14 residues. Trimming pared 4 bases from V and 6 bases from J, leaving 10 bases between. Per germline, CDR1 MDHEN and CDR2 SYDVKM. CDR3 residues: CASSSTGSNSPLHF. The CDR3 DNA sequence: TGTGCCAGCAGTTCGACAGGATCTAATTCACCCCTCCACTTT.

The rearrangement uses TRBV19 and TRBJ2-3; 11 bases agree with TRBD2. V lost 6 bases, J lost 2 bases, and 7 bases stayed unmatched. The CDR3 has 16 residues. CDR1 and CDR2 (germline): LNHDA, SQIVND (reference sequence). CDR3 DNA sequence: TGTGCCAGTAGAGAGCTAGCGGGGGGATACACAGATACGCAGTATTTT. Its translation is CASRELAGGYTDTQYF.

This rearrangement joins TRBV28 to TRBJ1-2, with 9 nucleotides matching TRBD1. The CDR3 totals 14 residues. With 7 bases clipped from V and 2 bases from J, the junction kept 5 bases outside the gene matches. Germline V gene lookup returns CDR1 MDHEN and CDR2 SYDVKM. CDR3 loop: CASKLGQGNYGYTF. CDR3 DNA: TGTGCCAGCAAGCTGGGACAGGGAAACTATGGCTACACCTTC.

This chain links TRBV24-1 with TRBJ2-1; 9 bases match TRBD2. The CDR3 covers 17 residues. Germline CDR1 reads KGHDR; CDR2 reads SFDVKD. The ends lost 2 bases at V and 1 base at J; junction bases unmatched: 5. The CDR3 here is CATSDYSSGVSYNEQFF. CDR3 sequence (DNA): TGTGCCACCAGTGATTACTCTAGCGGGGTATCCTACAATGAGCAGTTCTTC.

The chain is built from TRBV6-6 and TRBJ1-3; 8 bases are a match to TRBD1. This CDR3 is built from 15 residues. V lost 6 bases to trimming and J lost 7 bases; unmatched junction nucleotides: 11. CDR1 MNHNY and CDR2 SVGAGI come from the germline V gene (reference sequence). DNA for the CDR3: TGTGCCAGCAGGCCAATGCAGGGGGCGGAGAACACCATATATTTT. Its translation is CASRPMQGAENTIYF.

The chain employs TRBV9 and TRBJ1-5, with 9 bases that match TRBD1. Trimming at V came to 5 bases and at J to 2 bases, leaving 11 bases not matched to a gene. The CDR3 spans 17 residues. In germline, CDR1 is SGDLS, CDR2 YYNGEE. The CDR3 protein is CASSPRDRDYGNQPQHF. The CDR3 DNA follows: TGTGCCAGCAGTCCCCGGGACAGGGATTATGGCAATCAGCCCCAGCATTTT.

In the case of this clone: The junction shows a germline mismatch at one end, possibly a read error. The chain carries TRBV19 and TRBJ2-5, with 7 nucleotides matching TRBD1. This CDR3 has 14 amino acids. The germline CDR1 and CDR2 sequences are LNHDA and SQIVND (reference sequence). The CDR3 here is CVSSETGSPQTQYF. CDR3 nucleotide sequence: TGTGTCAGTAGCGAGACAGGGAGTCCCCAGACCCAGTACTTC.

The rearrangement joins TRBV6-5 to TRBJ1-6; the match to TRBD1 covers 9 bases. Per the germline V gene, CDR1 is MNHEY and CDR2 is SVGAGI. CDR3 length equals 14 residues. V was pared by 5 bases and J by 9 bases, with 5 bases of the junction left unmatched. CDR3 nucleotide sequence: TGTGCCAGCAGTCCGGGACAGGGTAGTTCACCCCTCCACTTT. The encoded protein is CASSPGQGSSPLHF.

The chain recombines TRBV6-6 with TRBJ1-1; 8 bases align to TRBD1. The CDR3 is 14 residues long. V lost 6 bases and J lost 8; bases outside the gene matches: 11. Germline V gene lookup returns CDR1 MNHNY and CDR2 SVGAGI (reference sequence). In nucleotides, the CDR3 is TGTGCCAGCAGCCGACCCGGGACAGGAGAAGAAGCTTTCTTT. It codes for CASSRPGTGEEAFF.

This chain links TRBV5-8 with TRBJ1-2, with 7 bases that match TRBD1. The V and J ends lost 3 bases and 4 bases, in that order; junction bases with no gene match: 3. This CDR3 has 13 amino acids. Germline assignment: CDR1 SGHTS and CDR2 YDEGEE. The CDR3 nucleotides are TGTGCCAGCAGCTCCGGGACAGTCTATGGCTACACCTTC. Amino acid sequence: CASSSGTVYGYTF.

The chain employs TRBV28 and TRBJ1-3; 8 bases match TRBD1. The germline gives CDR1 MDHEN, CDR2 SYDVKM. Trimming at V came to 5 bases and at J to 8 bases, leaving 11 bases not matched to a gene. The CDR3 runs to 15 residues. In nucleotides, the CDR3 is TGTGCCAGCAGTCCGGCGGACAGGGCAGTGGACACCATATATTTT. Amino acids: CASSPADRAVDTIYF.

The chain couples TRBV28 to TRBJ1-6; TRBD1 matches at 7 bases. The V segment lost 7 bases and the J segment 6 bases; nucleotides outside the gene matches: 12. CDR1 and CDR2 from the germline V gene are MDHEN and SYDVKM. The CDR3 spans 16 residues. In DNA form, the CDR3 reads TGTGCCAGCACTAGCCCCCGTGACAGGGTTAATTCACCCCTCCACTTT. It is translated as CASTSPRDRVNSPLHF. Looking up the rest from reference TRBV28 and TRBJ1-6 gives the full variable domain: DVKVTQSSRYLVKRTGEKVFLECVQDMDHENMFWYRQDPGLGLRLIYFSYDVKMKEKGDIPEGYSVSREKKERFSLILESASTNQTSMYLCASTSPRDRVNSPLHFGNGTRLTVT.

The chain uses TRBV4-2 and TRBJ2-1; TRBD1 might be the D (6 bases). This CDR3 spans 16 amino acids. Germline CDR1 is LGHNA and CDR2 is YNFKEQ. The V end lost 4 bases, the J end lost 6 bases, and 19 bases lay between the germline ends. Here the CDR3 DNA reads TGTGCCAGCAGCCTTGTAGGGGGTGGGGGTGGCAATGAGCAGTTCTTC. Encoded protein: CASSLVGGGGGNEQFF.

The rearrangement links TRBV5-1 to TRBJ1-3; 9 bases line up with TRBD1. Germline CDR1 is SGHRS and CDR2 is YFSETQ. The CDR3 loop spans 15 amino acids. V shed 4 bases, J shed 7 bases, and the junction held 9 bases outside the gene matches. The CDR3 DNA is TGCGCCAGCAGCCTGGAGGGACAGGGTGCGAACACCATATATTTT. This codes for CASSLEGQGANTIYF.

V is TRBV19 and J is TRBJ1-6; 10 positions match TRBD1. Germline trimming cut 5 bases from V and 0 bases from J; bases unmatched to any gene: 4. The CDR3 contains 17 residues. Germline CDR1 reads LNHDA; CDR2 reads SQIVND (reference sequence). CDR3 DNA: TGTGCCAGTAGTCGGACAGGGGGGGGCTCCTATAATTCACCCCTCCACTTT. Translating it yields CASSRTGGGSYNSPLHF.